Listed below are T cell receptor beta chains from one sample, sequenced in a study of T cell responses to AZD1222 COVID-19 vaccine. Method: immunoSEQ multiplex PCR; TCRdb's copy keeps in-frame clones and lacks some. The sample consists of over 150,000 clones, roughly nine tenths of them appearing once. The sequencing used peripheral blood, collected 28 days after the second AZD1222 dose. These receptors all stem from an adult who received the AZD1222 COVID-19 vaccine. The CDR3 runs from the conserved cysteine through the conserved F or W. Fields, in order: D gene, J gene, CDR3 length, clone size, V gene, CDR3 DNA, CDR3 protein. D genes are given only for firm matches. Size values are once, few and many counts, or a class for expanded clones, and some rows have none.

TRBD2	TRBJ2-5	15	once	TRBV11-3	TGTGCCAGCAGCTGGGCGCGGGAGGAACAAGAGACCCAGTACTTC	CASSWAREEQETQYF
-	TRBJ2-7	13	-	TRBV11-3	TGTGCCAGCAGCCCTTTCGACCGCTACGAGCAGTACTTC	CASSPFDRYEQYF
TRBD2	TRBJ2-1	13	-	TRBV27	TGTGCCAGCACGGGACTATCGAACAATGAGCAGTTCTTC	CASTGLSNNEQFF
-	TRBJ2-7	16	-	TRBV6-5	TGTGCCAGCAGTTACTTCAAGCTCAGAGCAACGGGAGAGCAGTACTTC	CASSYFKLRATGEQYF
-	TRBJ1-3	12	once	TRBV11-3	TGTGCCAGCAAAAGCTCTGGAAACACCATATATTTT	CASKSSGNTIYF
-	TRBJ1-1	14	-	TRBV14	TGTGCCAGCAGCCAAGCTTGGCTGGGCACTGAAGCTTTCTTT	CASSQAWLGTEAFF
-	TRBJ1-3	13	few	TRBV6-5	TGTGCCAGCAGGAGACACTCTGGAAACACCATATATTTT	CASRRHSGNTIYF
TRBD1	TRBJ2-2	15	few	TRBV7-9	TGTGCCAGCACCGTAATCAGGGGGATTACCGGGGAGCTGTTTTTT	CASTVIRGITGELFF
-	TRBJ1-5	14	-	TRBV27	TGTGCCAGCAGTTTTGCCGGGGATCATGGGACCCAGCATTTT	CASSFAGDHGTQHF
TRBD1	TRBJ1-5	14	-	TRBV7-6	TGTGCCAGCAGCCGATGGACAGGGGGTCAGCCCCAGCATTTT	CASSRWTGGQPQHF
-	TRBJ2-7	15	once	TRBV19	TGTGCCAGTAGTCCTCAGCAGGGACCGACCGGCGAGCAGTACTTC	CASSPQQGPTGEQYF
TRBD1	TRBJ2-7	14	once	TRBV18	TGTGCCAGCTCACCCGTATTACAGGGGGCCGAGCAGTACTTC	CASSPVLQGAEQYF
-	TRBJ1-1	15	-	TRBV5-1	TGCGCCAGCAGCTTCTCACCCGGGACAAACACTGAAGCTTTCTTT	CASSFSPGTNTEAFF
TRBD2	TRBJ2-1	13	-	TRBV27	TGTGCCAGCAGTTTGGGACTAGCGGGTGAGCAGTTCTTC	CASSLGLAGEQFF
-	TRBJ1-3	13	-	TRBV5-4	TGTGCCAGCAGCTCCCCCCTGGCGAACACCATATATTTT	CASSSPLANTIYF
TRBD2	TRBJ2-1	15	-	TRBV15	TGTGCCACCAGCCTCAGCGGGGTACCGCCGGGTGAGCAGTTCTTC	CATSLSGVPPGEQFF
-	TRBJ1-2	15	-	TRBV27	TGTGCCAGCAAAGAGCGGGGAGAGGCTAACTATGGCTACACCTTC	CASKERGEANYGYTF
-	TRBJ2-3	13	many	TRBV6-2/TRBV6-3	TGTGCCAGCAGCGGGAGCGAAGTAGATACGCAGTATTTT	CASSGSEVDTQYF
-	TRBJ2-7	14	once	TRBV6-1	TGTGCCAGCAGTGAAGGTGGGGGGTCCTACGAGCAGTACTTC	CASSEGGGSYEQYF
-	TRBJ2-5	12	-	TRBV7-2	TGTGCCAGCAGCTTCGGTGAAGAGACCCAGTACTTC	CASSFGEETQYF
TRBD1	TRBJ2-2	15	few	TRBV2	TGTGCCAGCAGATCGGGACAGGGCAACACCGGGGAGCTGTTTTTT	CASRSGQGNTGELFF
TRBD1	TRBJ1-2	15	-	TRBV13	TGTGCCAGCAGCTTATTCAGGGGGCTTGGGTATGGCTACACCTTC	CASSLFRGLGYGYTF
TRBD1	TRBJ1-6	14	-	TRBV6-5	TGTGCCAGCAGAACCCGGGACAGGGGTTCACCCCTCCACTTT	CASRTRDRGSPLHF
-	TRBJ2-7	21	-	TRBV21-1	TGTGCCAGCAGCGGGGCTACCGGGACAATCCTCCTAGGACTAGCTACCGTCGAGCAGTACTTC	CASSGATGTILLGLATVEQYF